This T cell receptor (beta chain) appears in the sequencing data of a study of blood T cell repertoires in COVID-19. As for the study in general: Sites across the United States, Italy and Spain contributed samples from acute and convalescent COVID-19. Nucleic acid was either cDNA or gDNA, and it came from T cells, B-cell-depleted T cells, or PBMCs.

Original analysis: Amplification with reference gene primers provided the estimates of nucleated cell counts. Clones were read by immunoSEQ multiplex PCR, and TCRdb kept only the in-frame ones, dropping some. The V and J calls and clone size come from that table; D and trimming were worked out from the DNA. The data show under 200,000 clones, with over 70% seen just once and about 18% held by the top ten. Germline V CDR1 and CDR2: MNHEY, SMNVEV (reference sequence). The CDR3 loop spans 13 amino acids. V shed 3 bases, J shed 6 bases, and the junction held 3 bases outside the gene matches. Material for sequencing was peripheral blood. The source of this sequence is a man in his sixties with active or convalescent COVID-19. The rearrangement links TRBV27 to TRBJ2-3; 7 bases agree with TRBD1. CDR3 protein: CASSLGRGDTQYF. The CDR3 nucleotides are TGTGCCAGCAGTTTGGGCAGGGGGGATACGCAGTATTTT.